Listed here is a single T cell receptor beta chain. The primer mix had 60 Vbeta and 13 Jbeta primers. Libraries were prepared by immunoSEQ multiplex PCR; TCRdb keeps only in-frame clonotypes and omits some of them. The sample carries 100,000 or so clones, under 85% recorded once. This specimen comes from a study of cytomegalovirus exposure and HLA in healthy donors. The ends were cut back, 2 bases at V and 4 bases at J, with 3 bases in the middle. This CDR3 is built from 11 residues. CDR1 and CDR2 (germline): SGHVS, FQNEAQ. The receptor comes from a woman in her 40s in good health and CMV-seropositive. The rearrangement joins TRBV7-8 to TRBJ2-7, with no clear D. The specimen was PBMCs. CDR3 loop: CASSLIYEQYF. The CDR3 DNA is TGTGCCAGCAGCTTAATATACGAGCAGTACTTC.